These T cell receptor beta chains were read from a single sample in a study of T cells expressing NK-cell markers. TCRdb derives one entry per CDR3 protein from the 5' RACE reads, leaving out DNA. The specimen's table records some 440,000 distinct CDR3 sequences. Material for sequencing was blood T cells: a sorted CD56 or NKG2C T cell subset, CD4+ or CD8+ T cells, or bulk PBMC T cells (not recorded which). Receptors originate from a woman in her forties or fifties in good health. Each CDR3 is given with its conserved first and last residue.

J gene | V gene | CDR3 protein
TRBJ2-3 | TRBV4-2 | CASSQERTGLDTQYF
TRBJ2-1 | TRBV5-6 | CASSWTGGGGNEQFF
TRBJ1-5 | TRBV7-9 | CASSLAETPQPQHF
TRBJ1-2 | TRBV5-6 | CASINLQGFRFYGYTF
TRBJ2-5 | TRBV12-3/TRBV12-4 | CASSNRGWEQETQYF
TRBJ2-3 | TRBV9 | CASSAGGGGTDTQYF
TRBJ2-5 | TRBV29-1 | CSVVWGVETQYF
TRBJ1-6 | TRBV6-6 | CAVRGSNSPLHF
TRBJ1-1 | TRBV3-1 | CASISGTGGGNTEAFF
TRBJ2-1 | TRBV4-1 | CASSPLPGEQFF
TRBJ2-7 | TRBV7-9 | CASSSRGSGRTSSYEQYF
TRBJ2-2 | TRBV6-5 | CASSAIGRGDTGELFF
TRBJ2-1 | TRBV3-1 | CASSRRQGVWQFF
TRBJ1-4 | TRBV9 | CASGRDRHNNEKLFF
TRBJ2-3 | TRBV12-3/TRBV12-4 | CATKREAATDTQYF
TRBJ2-1 | TRBV6-5 | CASSILTAGLYNEQFF
TRBJ1-1 | TRBV10-1 | CASSESYGGGAFF
TRBJ1-2 | TRBV3-1 | CASSQETRTGGGYTF
TRBJ2-2 | TRBV11-2 | CASSLSGVNTGELFF
TRBJ2-1 | TRBV5-1 | CASSSRTSGSYNEQFF
TRBJ2-5 | TRBV10-3 | CAISGSIDGRETQYF
TRBJ2-3 | TRBV4-2 | CASSPETIAGGADTQYF
TRBJ1-2 | TRBV27 | CASRRPRGNDYGYTF
TRBJ2-3 | TRBV27 | CASSLWRSNTDTQYF
TRBJ2-2 | TRBV10-3 | CAINTGSSGELFF
TRBJ1-5 | TRBV19 | CASSSQTSNQPQHF
TRBJ1-5 | TRBV7-8 | CASSLFSGSNQPQHF
TRBJ2-1 | TRBV25-1 | CASSELGTGEDEQFF
TRBJ1-3 | TRBV10-2 | CASSERGTERNTIYF
TRBJ2-1 | TRBV5-1 | CASSPRDATYNEQFF
TRBJ2-1 | TRBV7-9 | CASRPDSYNEQFF
TRBJ1-1 | TRBV5-1 | CASSLLGEANTEAFF
TRBJ1-6 | TRBV19 | CASSLTENSPLHF
TRBJ1-2 | TRBV14 | CASSQQRGAGYGYTF
TRBJ2-2 | TRBV11-3 | CASSLRDSPHRELFF
TRBJ2-7 | TRBV9 | CASSVSDRGEQYF
TRBJ2-2 | TRBV28 | CASTFASGRGGGELFF
TRBJ2-6 | TRBV27 | CASSSPTTSGRGNVLTF
TRBJ2-6 | TRBV6-5 | CASSYVGAGANVLTF
TRBJ1-4 | TRBV18 | CASSTGQEGEKLFF
TRBJ2-1 | TRBV11-3 | CASGAGDYNEQFF
TRBJ2-7 | TRBV27 | CASRLGTPNGKQYF
TRBJ2-1 | TRBV15 | CATHPGTSGTRSSYNEQFF
TRBJ1-4 | TRBV10-2 | CASSERVNSGKLFF
TRBJ2-2 | TRBV4-2 | CASSQGPRFNTGELFF
TRBJ2-1 | TRBV25-1 | CASSGGGRNEQFF
TRBJ1-5 | TRBV5-1 | CASSPGTGIPDSNQPQHF
TRBJ2-5 | TRBV14 | CASSHSAWGQTQYF
TRBJ2-3 | TRBV21-1 | CARPLRDRGYGDTQYF
TRBJ2-7 | TRBV4-1 | CASSQTGTPYSYEQYF
TRBJ2-5 | TRBV2 | CASNSGSLQETQYF